Sequencing of this T cell receptor beta chain was carried out in a study of glioma-infiltrating T cells after dendritic cell vaccination. Study-wide context: Samples are from glioblastoma patients in Phase I and II dendritic cell vaccine trials. Patients received three intradermal dendritic cell vaccine injections at biweekly intervals.

The primer mix had 60 V beta and 13 J beta primers. TCRdb's table, derived via immunoSEQ multiplex PCR, lists solely in-frame clones and lacks some. The repertoire holds over 65,000 clones, approximately 81% seen once, with approximately 8% in the top ten. Time point reported: after dendritic cell vaccination, including at tumor progression/relapse. The CDR3 runs 13 residues. Germline V gene lookup returns CDR1 SGHTA and CDR2 FQGNSA. V was clipped by 3 bases and J by 6 bases, with 11 bases between them. The rearrangement uses TRBV7-2 and TRBJ1-2; a weak D match, TRBD1 (5 bases). The sequences come from blood, collected after dendritic cell vaccination. This clonotype was sampled from a human donor with glioblastoma. The CDR3 region has the DNA TGTGCCAGCAGCTTGGCAGGGAATGATGGCTACACCTTC. Amino acid sequence: CASSLAGNDGYTF.